This is a list of T cell receptor beta chains from one sample in a study of T cells in tumors after PD-1 blockade. Method: immunoSEQ multiplex PCR; TCRdb's copy keeps in-frame clones and lacks some. In the table there are 60,000 to 75,000 clones, approximately 79% of which are singletons. Sequenced material: PBMCs, taken after anti-PD-1 treatment. All receptors derive from a human donor with basal cell carcinoma. CDR3s leave out the opening cysteine and the closing phenylalanine or tryptophan. Fields, in order: V gene, clone size, D gene, J gene, CDR3 protein. D genes are given only for firm matches. A clone size is listed for some rows: how often the clone was seen (once, few, many), or a class if it is expanded.

v_gene: TRBV27; abundance: once; d_gene: -; j_gene: TRBJ2-1; CDR3aa: ASSFGRSSYNEQF
v_gene: TRBV28; abundance: -; d_gene: TRBD2; j_gene: TRBJ2-7; CDR3aa: ASSLWGGPTPYEQY
v_gene: TRBV6-6; abundance: -; d_gene: TRBD1; j_gene: TRBJ2-7; CDR3aa: ASRPGTGAYEQY
v_gene: TRBV7-8; abundance: -; d_gene: TRBD2; j_gene: TRBJ2-3; CDR3aa: ASSKEGLAGADTQY
v_gene: TRBV5-1; abundance: -; d_gene: -; j_gene: TRBJ2-1; CDR3aa: ASSLEVYNEQF
v_gene: TRBV5-1; abundance: -; d_gene: -; j_gene: TRBJ2-5; CDR3aa: ASSITGRGRETQY
v_gene: TRBV6-1; abundance: -; d_gene: -; j_gene: TRBJ2-1; CDR3aa: ASSELRYEQF
v_gene: TRBV2; abundance: -; d_gene: -; j_gene: TRBJ2-2; CDR3aa: ASSVEQNTGELF
v_gene: TRBV6-5; abundance: -; d_gene: -; j_gene: TRBJ2-5; CDR3aa: ASTPREETQY
v_gene: TRBV25-1; abundance: -; d_gene: -; j_gene: TRBJ1-5; CDR3aa: ASSPPLSNQPQH
v_gene: TRBV6-5; abundance: -; d_gene: -; j_gene: TRBJ1-1; CDR3aa: ASTAVGGGVSRAF
v_gene: TRBV7-9; abundance: -; d_gene: -; j_gene: TRBJ1-1; CDR3aa: ASDRGLNTEAF
v_gene: TRBV30; abundance: -; d_gene: TRBD1; j_gene: TRBJ1-1; CDR3aa: AWSRRTGVALAF
v_gene: TRBV3-1/TRBV3-2; abundance: -; d_gene: TRBD2; j_gene: TRBJ2-5; CDR3aa: ASSFLAGGETQY
v_gene: TRBV10-3; abundance: -; d_gene: TRBD1; j_gene: TRBJ2-2; CDR3aa: AIWTGDTGELF
v_gene: TRBV4-1; abundance: -; d_gene: -; j_gene: TRBJ2-3; CDR3aa: ASSQAPSTDTQY
v_gene: TRBV27; abundance: -; d_gene: -; j_gene: TRBJ2-7; CDR3aa: ASSLEGVPYEQY
v_gene: TRBV7-2; abundance: once; d_gene: -; j_gene: TRBJ1-1; CDR3aa: ASSPNRVGTEAF
v_gene: TRBV7-2; abundance: -; d_gene: -; j_gene: TRBJ1-4; CDR3aa: ASSQGPATNEKLF
v_gene: TRBV2; abundance: -; d_gene: -; j_gene: TRBJ2-2; CDR3aa: ASSDAGGPTGELF
v_gene: TRBV10-2; abundance: -; d_gene: -; j_gene: TRBJ1-5; CDR3aa: ASSESGGAGQPQH
v_gene: TRBV24-1; abundance: -; d_gene: TRBD1; j_gene: TRBJ2-2; CDR3aa: ATSDSGTATGELF
v_gene: TRBV5-1; abundance: -; d_gene: -; j_gene: TRBJ2-3; CDR3aa: ASSSRDLLTDTQY
v_gene: TRBV10-3; abundance: -; d_gene: -; j_gene: TRBJ1-1; CDR3aa: AISETGGSTEAF
v_gene: TRBV6-5; abundance: -; d_gene: -; j_gene: TRBJ1-5; CDR3aa: ASSQGGNQPQH
v_gene: TRBV10-3; abundance: -; d_gene: -; j_gene: TRBJ1-2; CDR3aa: AISEAGIYGYT
v_gene: TRBV9; abundance: -; d_gene: -; j_gene: TRBJ2-7; CDR3aa: ASSDERGSYEQY
v_gene: TRBV6-5; abundance: once; d_gene: -; j_gene: TRBJ1-6; CDR3aa: ASRLQENYNSPLH
v_gene: TRBV7-2; abundance: -; d_gene: -; j_gene: TRBJ2-3; CDR3aa: ASSLEGREIDTQY
v_gene: TRBV7-2; abundance: -; d_gene: -; j_gene: TRBJ1-5; CDR3aa: ASSLAHLGQPQH
v_gene: TRBV24-1; abundance: -; d_gene: TRBD2; j_gene: TRBJ2-3; CDR3aa: ATSDFEAGDTDTQY
v_gene: TRBV7-2; abundance: -; d_gene: -; j_gene: TRBJ2-3; CDR3aa: ASSLGEKGTDTQY
v_gene: TRBV6-5; abundance: -; d_gene: -; j_gene: TRBJ1-3; CDR3aa: ATCVSSGNTIY
v_gene: TRBV4-1; abundance: -; d_gene: -; j_gene: TRBJ2-5; CDR3aa: ASSQPSRALETQY
v_gene: TRBV6-5; abundance: -; d_gene: -; j_gene: TRBJ2-3; CDR3aa: ASSRDFTDTQY
v_gene: TRBV19; abundance: -; d_gene: TRBD1; j_gene: TRBJ2-3; CDR3aa: ASGPQGDTTDTQY
v_gene: TRBV19; abundance: -; d_gene: TRBD1; j_gene: TRBJ1-6; CDR3aa: ASSDRQGKGSYNSPLH
v_gene: TRBV10-2; abundance: -; d_gene: -; j_gene: TRBJ2-2; CDR3aa: ASSDPGLTGELF
v_gene: TRBV28; abundance: -; d_gene: -; j_gene: TRBJ2-1; CDR3aa: ASSLTGGPYNEQF
v_gene: TRBV6-4; abundance: -; d_gene: -; j_gene: TRBJ1-6; CDR3aa: ASSRDPEGESPLH
v_gene: TRBV30; abundance: -; d_gene: -; j_gene: TRBJ2-2; CDR3aa: AWSGQLIPNTGELF
v_gene: TRBV2; abundance: few; d_gene: -; j_gene: TRBJ1-4; CDR3aa: ASIARTNEKLF
v_gene: TRBV3-1/TRBV3-2; abundance: many; d_gene: -; j_gene: TRBJ1-1; CDR3aa: ASSQSSWGGTEAF
v_gene: TRBV6-5; abundance: -; d_gene: -; j_gene: TRBJ1-2; CDR3aa: ASRQQGIFGYT
v_gene: TRBV15; abundance: -; d_gene: -; j_gene: TRBJ1-5; CDR3aa: ATSTNREGLQPQH
v_gene: TRBV30; abundance: -; d_gene: TRBD1; j_gene: TRBJ2-7; CDR3aa: AWRDRGRYEQY
v_gene: TRBV5-6; abundance: -; d_gene: -; j_gene: TRBJ1-5; CDR3aa: ASSRRDFGQPQH
v_gene: TRBV3-1/TRBV3-2; abundance: -; d_gene: -; j_gene: TRBJ1-3; CDR3aa: ASSQVWDSGNTIY
v_gene: TRBV27; abundance: -; d_gene: -; j_gene: TRBJ2-3; CDR3aa: ASSSYRIKSDTQY
v_gene: TRBV7-9; abundance: -; d_gene: -; j_gene: TRBJ2-3; CDR3aa: ASSLGSQSTDTQY
v_gene: TRBV2; abundance: few; d_gene: -; j_gene: TRBJ2-7; CDR3aa: ASTPTEVLFEQY
v_gene: TRBV5-6; abundance: few; d_gene: -; j_gene: TRBJ2-5; CDR3aa: ASSLEYESLETQY
v_gene: TRBV18; abundance: -; d_gene: TRBD1; j_gene: TRBJ1-3; CDR3aa: ASTSGGQGAGNTIY
v_gene: TRBV19; abundance: -; d_gene: -; j_gene: TRBJ1-3; CDR3aa: ASSTRQTASGNTIY